Described below is a single TCR beta chain sequence and its context. The antigen is not known. The entry originates in a study of T cell responses to AZD1222 COVID-19 vaccine. The protocol was immunoSEQ multiplex PCR, while the TCRdb copy is restricted to in-frame clones and leaves out a portion. The sample has more than 85,000 clones, more than 75% seen once. Study results and limitations: Across spike, vaccine-associated CD4 TCRs were found, dominant at 160-218 and 743-854. White British people made up most donors, females outnumbered males, and clonal diversity was possibly underestimated.

The V end lost 1 base, the J end lost 5 bases, and 15 bases lay between the germline ends. The CDR3 runs 15 residues. The germline V gene encodes CDR1 SGHAT and CDR2 FQDESV (reference sequence). The starting material was peripheral blood, obtained on day 0 of AZD1222 vaccination. The clonotype originates from an adult in good health. This chain links TRBV11-1 with TRBJ2-7, with TRBD2 as a possible D gene (6 bases). CDR3 coding DNA: TGTGCCAGCAGCTTAGTAGGACACGGGGGTGACGAGCAGTACTTC. This gives the protein CASSLVGHGGDEQYF.